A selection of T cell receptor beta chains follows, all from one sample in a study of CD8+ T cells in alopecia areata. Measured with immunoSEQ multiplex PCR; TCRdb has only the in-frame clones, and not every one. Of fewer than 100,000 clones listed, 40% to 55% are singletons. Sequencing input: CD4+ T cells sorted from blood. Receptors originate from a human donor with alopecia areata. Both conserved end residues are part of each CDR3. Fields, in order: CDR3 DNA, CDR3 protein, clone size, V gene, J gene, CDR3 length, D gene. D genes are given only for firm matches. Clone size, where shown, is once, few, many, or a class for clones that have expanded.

CDR3 DNA: TGCAGCGTTGGCGTTGGGGCGCTGGAGCAGTTCTTC; CDR3 protein: CSVGVGALEQFF; clone size: -; V gene: TRBV29-1; J gene: TRBJ2-1; CDR3 length: 12; D gene: -
CDR3 DNA: TGCGCCAGCAGCCAAGAGCCAGGGTGGGGAAACACCATATATTTT; CDR3 protein: CASSQEPGWGNTIYF; clone size: few; V gene: TRBV4-3; J gene: TRBJ1-3; CDR3 length: 15; D gene: -
CDR3 DNA: TGTGCCAGCAGTTTCGCGTCTAGCGTTATAGATACGCAGTATTTT; CDR3 protein: CASSFASSVIDTQYF; clone size: few; V gene: TRBV27; J gene: TRBJ2-3; CDR3 length: 15; D gene: -
CDR3 DNA: TGTGCCAGCAAGGGGACCGAGAATTCACCCCTCCACTTT; CDR3 protein: CASKGTENSPLHF; clone size: -; V gene: TRBV5-6; J gene: TRBJ1-6; CDR3 length: 13; D gene: -
CDR3 DNA: TGTGCCTGGAGTGTACAAGTAGGGGCCGGGGAGCTGTTTTTT; CDR3 protein: CAWSVQVGAGELFF; clone size: -; V gene: TRBV30; J gene: TRBJ2-2; CDR3 length: 14; D gene: -
CDR3 DNA: TGTGCCAGCAGCGTAAGTCTTAGCTCCTACGAGCAGTACTTC; CDR3 protein: CASSVSLSSYEQYF; clone size: -; V gene: TRBV9; J gene: TRBJ2-7; CDR3 length: 14; D gene: -
CDR3 DNA: TGCGCCAGCAGCTGGACAGGGGGTGGAGAGACCCAGTACTTC; CDR3 protein: CASSWTGGGETQYF; clone size: -; V gene: TRBV5-1; J gene: TRBJ2-5; CDR3 length: 14; D gene: TRBD1
CDR3 DNA: TGTGCCATCAGTGAGTCAGGCACAGCTTTCTTT; CDR3 protein: CAISESGTAFF; clone size: -; V gene: TRBV10-3; J gene: TRBJ1-1; CDR3 length: 11; D gene: -
CDR3 DNA: TGTGCCAGTAGTACCGGACAGGGGATGGTGGGCTACACCTTC; CDR3 protein: CASSTGQGMVGYTF; clone size: few; V gene: TRBV19; J gene: TRBJ1-2; CDR3 length: 14; D gene: TRBD1
CDR3 DNA: TGTGCCTGGAAGCAGAGCGGGATTTACAATGAGCAGTTCTTC; CDR3 protein: CAWKQSGIYNEQFF; clone size: once; V gene: TRBV30; J gene: TRBJ2-1; CDR3 length: 14; D gene: TRBD2
CDR3 DNA: TGCAGCGTCGCGTCGAGTCGGGCCAAAAACATTCAGTACTTC; CDR3 protein: CSVASSRAKNIQYF; clone size: -; V gene: TRBV29-1; J gene: TRBJ2-4; CDR3 length: 14; D gene: -
CDR3 DNA: TGCAGCGCTCCCGGAGCCGGGACTAGTTCAGATACGCAGTATTTT; CDR3 protein: CSAPGAGTSSDTQYF; clone size: -; V gene: TRBV29-1; J gene: TRBJ2-3; CDR3 length: 15; D gene: TRBD2
CDR3 DNA: TGTGCCAGCAGCTTTCAAGGGACTCGCTCCTACGAGCAGTACTTC; CDR3 protein: CASSFQGTRSYEQYF; clone size: few; V gene: TRBV11-2; J gene: TRBJ2-7; CDR3 length: 15; D gene: -
CDR3 DNA: TGCGCCAGCAGCTTGCAGGGAGACACTGAAGCTTTCTTT; CDR3 protein: CASSLQGDTEAFF; clone size: -; V gene: TRBV5-1; J gene: TRBJ1-1; CDR3 length: 13; D gene: -
CDR3 DNA: TGCAGCGTTTACACAGGGGGCGCGGGGAACACTGAAGCTTTCTTT; CDR3 protein: CSVYTGGAGNTEAFF; clone size: few; V gene: TRBV29-1; J gene: TRBJ1-1; CDR3 length: 15; D gene: TRBD1
CDR3 DNA: TGTGCCAGCAGCCACTCCCCCGGGACTAGCGGGCACGAGCAGTACTTC; CDR3 protein: CASSHSPGTSGHEQYF; clone size: -; V gene: TRBV11-2; J gene: TRBJ2-7; CDR3 length: 16; D gene: TRBD2
CDR3 DNA: TGTGCCAGCAGTTTACCCCTTCTAGGAAATGAGCAGTTCTTC; CDR3 protein: CASSLPLLGNEQFF; clone size: few; V gene: TRBV28; J gene: TRBJ2-1; CDR3 length: 14; D gene: -
CDR3 DNA: TGCAGTGCTAGAGGGGGAGGCGAGCAGTACTTC; CDR3 protein: CSARGGGEQYF; clone size: -; V gene: TRBV20-1; J gene: TRBJ2-7; CDR3 length: 11; D gene: -
CDR3 DNA: TGTGCCAGCAGTGAATCCGGGAGCCATGATCAGCCCCAGCATTTT; CDR3 protein: CASSESGSHDQPQHF; clone size: few; V gene: TRBV25-1; J gene: TRBJ1-5; CDR3 length: 15; D gene: -
CDR3 DNA: TGCAGCGTTGGGGGGCCTGAAGCTTTCTTT; CDR3 protein: CSVGGPEAFF; clone size: few; V gene: TRBV29-1; J gene: TRBJ1-1; CDR3 length: 10; D gene: -
CDR3 DNA: TGCAGCGTTAATAGACAGGGGAGATACACTGAAGCTTTCTTT; CDR3 protein: CSVNRQGRYTEAFF; clone size: few; V gene: TRBV29-1; J gene: TRBJ1-1; CDR3 length: 14; D gene: TRBD1
CDR3 DNA: TGCAGCGTTGAATTTTCTCGGAGACGCACAGATACGCAGTATTTT; CDR3 protein: CSVEFSRRRTDTQYF; clone size: -; V gene: TRBV29-1; J gene: TRBJ2-3; CDR3 length: 15; D gene: -
CDR3 DNA: TGTGCCTGGCGGACAGAAGATTCACCCCTCCACTTT; CDR3 protein: CAWRTEDSPLHF; clone size: -; V gene: TRBV30; J gene: TRBJ1-6; CDR3 length: 12; D gene: -
CDR3 DNA: TGTGCCAGCAGCTTGACAGGGACGGGAGGCTACACCTTC; CDR3 protein: CASSLTGTGGYTF; clone size: -; V gene: TRBV5-6; J gene: TRBJ1-2; CDR3 length: 13; D gene: -
CDR3 DNA: TGCAGCGTTTCCTCAACGGGACAAATCACTGAAGCTTTCTTT; CDR3 protein: CSVSSTGQITEAFF; clone size: -; V gene: TRBV29-1; J gene: TRBJ1-1; CDR3 length: 14; D gene: -
CDR3 DNA: TGTGCCAGCAGTTTTGCATACCAAGAGACCCAGTACTTC; CDR3 protein: CASSFAYQETQYF; clone size: -; V gene: TRBV28; J gene: TRBJ2-5; CDR3 length: 13; D gene: -
CDR3 DNA: TGCAGCGCCGTGGTTATAGCAGATACGCAGTATTTT; CDR3 protein: CSAVVIADTQYF; clone size: -; V gene: TRBV29-1; J gene: TRBJ2-3; CDR3 length: 12; D gene: -
CDR3 DNA: TGCAGCGTTCTAGGACTAGCGATGTACAATGAGCAGTTCTTC; CDR3 protein: CSVLGLAMYNEQFF; clone size: -; V gene: TRBV29-1; J gene: TRBJ2-1; CDR3 length: 14; D gene: TRBD2
CDR3 DNA: TGTGCCAGCAGCTTGGTGGTTAGCGGAAATGAGCAGTTCTTC; CDR3 protein: CASSLVVSGNEQFF; clone size: -; V gene: TRBV5-4; J gene: TRBJ2-1; CDR3 length: 14; D gene: -
CDR3 DNA: TGTGCCAGCAGTCCGCCCCCCACGGGACAGGGGTACGAGCAGTACTTC; CDR3 protein: CASSPPPTGQGYEQYF; clone size: -; V gene: TRBV28; J gene: TRBJ2-7; CDR3 length: 16; D gene: TRBD1
CDR3 DNA: TGTGCCAGTAGTACCCGACGGACGGAAGATACGCAGTATTTT; CDR3 protein: CASSTRRTEDTQYF; clone size: -; V gene: TRBV19; J gene: TRBJ2-3; CDR3 length: 14; D gene: -
CDR3 DNA: TGTGCCAGCTCCCTCACAGATACGCAGTATTTT; CDR3 protein: CASSLTDTQYF; clone size: -; V gene: TRBV18; J gene: TRBJ2-3; CDR3 length: 11; D gene: -
CDR3 DNA: TGTGCCAGCAGCGCTCCCGGTCGATACGAGCAGTACTTC; CDR3 protein: CASSAPGRYEQYF; clone size: -; V gene: TRBV25-1; J gene: TRBJ2-7; CDR3 length: 13; D gene: -
CDR3 DNA: TGCGCCAGCAGCCAAGATCAGCGTCGACAAGAGACCCAGTACTTC; CDR3 protein: CASSQDQRRQETQYF; clone size: few; V gene: TRBV4-3; J gene: TRBJ2-5; CDR3 length: 15; D gene: -
CDR3 DNA: TGTGCCAGCAGCTTACAAGTAAGGAATGAGCAGTTCTTC; CDR3 protein: CASSLQVRNEQFF; clone size: many; V gene: TRBV7-2; J gene: TRBJ2-1; CDR3 length: 13; D gene: -
CDR3 DNA: TGCGCCAGCAGCCAATCGGACAGGGAGCTGTTTTTT; CDR3 protein: CASSQSDRELFF; clone size: -; V gene: TRBV4-3; J gene: TRBJ2-2; CDR3 length: 12; D gene: -
CDR3 DNA: TGTGCCAGCAGCCGACAGGGGGAAGAGACCCAGTACTTC; CDR3 protein: CASSRQGEETQYF; clone size: -; V gene: TRBV5-4; J gene: TRBJ2-5; CDR3 length: 13; D gene: TRBD1
CDR3 DNA: TGCAGCTCCCTAAGACTAGCGGGGGGGGACAATGAGCAGTTCTTC; CDR3 protein: CSSLRLAGGDNEQFF; clone size: -; V gene: TRBV29-1; J gene: TRBJ2-1; CDR3 length: 15; D gene: TRBD2
CDR3 DNA: TGCAGCGCATGGGAGACCAAAAACATTCAGTACTTC; CDR3 protein: CSAWETKNIQYF; clone size: few; V gene: TRBV29-1; J gene: TRBJ2-4; CDR3 length: 12; D gene: -
CDR3 DNA: TGTGCCAGCAGACCGGGACAGGGGACCTATGGCTACACCTTC; CDR3 protein: CASRPGQGTYGYTF; clone size: -; V gene: TRBV7-9; J gene: TRBJ1-2; CDR3 length: 14; D gene: TRBD1
CDR3 DNA: TGCGCCAGCAGCTTGTCTAGCGGGAGTCCCGAGCAGTACTTC; CDR3 protein: CASSLSSGSPEQYF; clone size: -; V gene: TRBV5-1; J gene: TRBJ2-7; CDR3 length: 14; D gene: TRBD2
CDR3 DNA: TGTGCCAGCAGCGGAGGGGACAGAGATCAGCCCCAGCATTTT; CDR3 protein: CASSGGDRDQPQHF; clone size: -; V gene: TRBV9; J gene: TRBJ1-5; CDR3 length: 14; D gene: TRBD1
CDR3 DNA: TGTGCCTGGAGTGGGCAGATCAATGAGCAGTTCTTC; CDR3 protein: CAWSGQINEQFF; clone size: -; V gene: TRBV30; J gene: TRBJ2-1; CDR3 length: 12; D gene: -
CDR3 DNA: TGTGCCAGCAGGACCGGGACAGGGAAAGCCTACGAGCAGTACTTC; CDR3 protein: CASRTGTGKAYEQYF; clone size: -; V gene: TRBV28; J gene: TRBJ2-7; CDR3 length: 15; D gene: TRBD1
CDR3 DNA: TGCAGCGGAGGGACAGTCCAAGAGACCCAGTACTTC; CDR3 protein: CSGGTVQETQYF; clone size: -; V gene: TRBV29-1; J gene: TRBJ2-5; CDR3 length: 12; D gene: TRBD1
CDR3 DNA: TGCAGCGCCACAGAGACCCAGTACTTC; CDR3 protein: CSATETQYF; clone size: few; V gene: TRBV29-1; J gene: TRBJ2-5; CDR3 length: 9; D gene: -
CDR3 DNA: TGCGCCAGCTTTTCCGGGACAGGGGAAGTTAATGAGCAGTTCTTC; CDR3 protein: CASFSGTGEVNEQFF; clone size: few; V gene: TRBV5-1; J gene: TRBJ2-1; CDR3 length: 15; D gene: TRBD1
CDR3 DNA: TGTGCCAGCAGCTACAGGGGGGGCACAGATACGCAGTATTTT; CDR3 protein: CASSYRGGTDTQYF; clone size: -; V gene: TRBV7-2; J gene: TRBJ2-3; CDR3 length: 14; D gene: TRBD1
CDR3 DNA: TGTGCCAGCAGCGTAGGGGGACGCTATCAGCCCCAGCATTTT; CDR3 protein: CASSVGGRYQPQHF; clone size: few; V gene: TRBV9; J gene: TRBJ1-5; CDR3 length: 14; D gene: -
CDR3 DNA: TGTGCCAGCTCACCAGACGAGTGGCAGGGCAGGCAGCCCCAGCATTTT; CDR3 protein: CASSPDEWQGRQPQHF; clone size: few; V gene: TRBV18; J gene: TRBJ1-5; CDR3 length: 16; D gene: -
CDR3 DNA: TGTGCCTGGACCGCCTCCGAGGCGGGCAATTCACCCCTCCACTTT; CDR3 protein: CAWTASEAGNSPLHF; clone size: -; V gene: TRBV30; J gene: TRBJ1-6; CDR3 length: 15; D gene: -
CDR3 DNA: TGCGCCAGCAGCTTAACAGGGGGCGGAGGCTACACCTTC; CDR3 protein: CASSLTGGGGYTF; clone size: -; V gene: TRBV5-1; J gene: TRBJ1-2; CDR3 length: 13; D gene: TRBD1
CDR3 DNA: TGCAGCGTGGCCCAGTCGAACACTGAAGCTTTCTTT; CDR3 protein: CSVAQSNTEAFF; clone size: -; V gene: TRBV29-1; J gene: TRBJ1-1; CDR3 length: 12; D gene: -
CDR3 DNA: TGCAGCGTGGCCGGGAGTCCGGAGACCCAGTACTTC; CDR3 protein: CSVAGSPETQYF; clone size: few; V gene: TRBV29-1; J gene: TRBJ2-5; CDR3 length: 12; D gene: -
CDR3 DNA: TGCAGCTTTCGACAGTCCCATTCGGATGAGCAGTTCTTC; CDR3 protein: CSFRQSHSDEQFF; clone size: -; V gene: TRBV29-1; J gene: TRBJ2-1; CDR3 length: 13; D gene: -